The rows below give T cell receptor beta chains drawn from one sample of a study of blood T cell repertoires in COVID-19. Assay used: immunoSEQ multiplex PCR; TCRdb lists only in-frame clones, some missing. The sample includes 99,000 or so clones, around 87% seen only once; the top ten take roughly 15%. Sequenced input: peripheral blood. These TCRs come from a man between 50 and 59 years old with acute or convalescent COVID-19. Each CDR3 is given with its conserved first and last residue. Each record gives: D gene, V gene, clone size, J gene, CDR3 DNA, CDR3 protein. D genes are given only for firm matches. Size is stated for part of the rows, as once, few or many counts, or as a class when the clone is expanded.

d_gene: NA
v_gene: TRBV2
abundance: NA
j_gene: TRBJ1-6
CDR3nt: TGTGCCAGCAGGCGCAGGGGAACCTATAATTCACCCCTCCACTTT
CDR3aa: CASRRRGTYNSPLHF

d_gene: NA
v_gene: TRBV7-2
abundance: NA
j_gene: TRBJ2-7
CDR3nt: TGTGCCAGCAGCCGATACGGGAGAGGCGAGCAGTACTTC
CDR3aa: CASSRYGRGEQYF

d_gene: TRBD1
v_gene: TRBV19
abundance: NA
j_gene: TRBJ1-6
CDR3nt: TGTGCCACTTCGACAGGGTTCTCCTATAATTCACCCCTCCACTTT
CDR3aa: CATSTGFSYNSPLHF

d_gene: TRBD2
v_gene: TRBV13
abundance: NA
j_gene: TRBJ2-7
CDR3nt: TGTGCCAGCAGCCCGGGACTAGCGGGTGAGCAGTACTTC
CDR3aa: CASSPGLAGEQYF

d_gene: TRBD1
v_gene: TRBV28
abundance: NA
j_gene: TRBJ2-1
CDR3nt: TGTGCCAGCAGTTTTGACAGGGGAGCGAACCACAATGAGCAGTTCTTC
CDR3aa: CASSFDRGANHNEQFF

d_gene: TRBD1
v_gene: TRBV5-1
abundance: few
j_gene: TRBJ2-7
CDR3nt: TGCGCCAGCAGCCCCTGGACAGGGGACTACGAGCAGTACTTC
CDR3aa: CASSPWTGDYEQYF

d_gene: NA
v_gene: TRBV12-5
abundance: NA
j_gene: TRBJ2-7
CDR3nt: TGTGCTAGTGGTTTGAGGGGAATCGGCTACGAGCAGTACTTC
CDR3aa: CASGLRGIGYEQYF

d_gene: NA
v_gene: TRBV21-1
abundance: NA
j_gene: TRBJ2-3
CDR3nt: TGTGCCAAGCAACAGGGAAGTAAGGCAGATACGCAGTATTTT
CDR3aa: CAKQQGSKADTQYF

d_gene: NA
v_gene: TRBV19
abundance: once
j_gene: TRBJ2-2
CDR3nt: TGTGCCAGTAGTATAGTTTGGACAGCGAACACCGGGGAGCTGTTTTTT
CDR3aa: CASSIVWTANTGELFF

d_gene: NA
v_gene: TRBV30
abundance: NA
j_gene: TRBJ2-2
CDR3nt: TGTGCCTGGAACAGAGGGGGTCTAGGGGAGCTGTTTTTT
CDR3aa: CAWNRGGLGELFF

d_gene: NA
v_gene: TRBV7-9
abundance: NA
j_gene: TRBJ2-7
CDR3nt: TGTGCCAGCAGCCGCCGGGCTAGCTCCGAGCAGTACTTC
CDR3aa: CASSRRASSEQYF

d_gene: NA
v_gene: TRBV9
abundance: NA
j_gene: TRBJ2-1
CDR3nt: TGTGCCAGCAGCGTAGGAATCGGTTACAATGAGCAGTTCTTC
CDR3aa: CASSVGIGYNEQFF

d_gene: NA
v_gene: TRBV6-6
abundance: NA
j_gene: TRBJ2-7
CDR3nt: TGTGCCAGCAGTTATACAGGGAGGGGGATGTACGAGCAGTACTTC
CDR3aa: CASSYTGRGMYEQYF

d_gene: NA
v_gene: TRBV19
abundance: NA
j_gene: TRBJ1-5
CDR3nt: TGTGCCAGTAGTATGTATAATAGCAATCAGCCCCAGCATTTT
CDR3aa: CASSMYNSNQPQHF

d_gene: TRBD2
v_gene: TRBV5-1
abundance: once
j_gene: TRBJ2-3
CDR3nt: TGCGCCAGCAGCTCGCTGACTAGCGGGAGGTTCACAGATACGCAGTATTTT
CDR3aa: CASSSLTSGRFTDTQYF

d_gene: NA
v_gene: TRBV10-3
abundance: NA
j_gene: TRBJ2-2
CDR3nt: TGTGCCATCAGTGAGTCGAGTCGGGGAAACACCGGGGAGCTGTTTTTT
CDR3aa: CAISESSRGNTGELFF

d_gene: TRBD1
v_gene: TRBV2
abundance: NA
j_gene: TRBJ2-3
CDR3nt: TGTGCCACCGGACAGGGTCCCACAGATACGCAGTATTTT
CDR3aa: CATGQGPTDTQYF

d_gene: TRBD1
v_gene: TRBV6-5
abundance: NA
j_gene: TRBJ1-6
CDR3nt: TGTGCCGGACGGACAGGGGACTATTCACCCCTCCACTTT
CDR3aa: CAGRTGDYSPLHF

d_gene: NA
v_gene: TRBV2
abundance: NA
j_gene: TRBJ2-7
CDR3nt: TGTGCCAGCAGTGCACTTTACGAGCAGTACTTC
CDR3aa: CASSALYEQYF

d_gene: NA
v_gene: TRBV4-1
abundance: NA
j_gene: TRBJ1-2
CDR3nt: TGCGCCAGCAGCCAAGAAGCTTATACAGGGACTGGCTACACCTTC
CDR3aa: CASSQEAYTGTGYTF

d_gene: TRBD1
v_gene: TRBV29-1
abundance: NA
j_gene: TRBJ2-3
CDR3nt: TGCAGCACCGGACAGGGAGACTTAGATACGCAGTATTTT
CDR3aa: CSTGQGDLDTQYF

d_gene: NA
v_gene: TRBV28
abundance: NA
j_gene: TRBJ1-2
CDR3nt: TGTGCCAGCAGTTCCCCGGCGGGGGGGGACTATGGCTACACCTTC
CDR3aa: CASSSPAGGDYGYTF

d_gene: NA
v_gene: TRBV28
abundance: NA
j_gene: TRBJ2-1
CDR3nt: TGTGCCAGCAGTTCCAGTTGGGTACGATCGGGCTCCTACAATGAGCAGTTCTTC
CDR3aa: CASSSSWVRSGSYNEQFF

d_gene: NA
v_gene: TRBV2
abundance: once
j_gene: TRBJ2-2
CDR3nt: TGTGCCAGCACTAAAACCGGAGCGAACACCGGGGAGCTGTTTTTT
CDR3aa: CASTKTGANTGELFF

d_gene: NA
v_gene: TRBV14
abundance: NA
j_gene: TRBJ2-5
CDR3nt: TGTGCCAGCAGCCAAGAGATAGGAGGGAGAGAGACCCAGTACTTC
CDR3aa: CASSQEIGGRETQYF

d_gene: NA
v_gene: TRBV5-4
abundance: few
j_gene: TRBJ1-2
CDR3nt: TGTGCCAGCAGCCGGGAGCAGGGTTCAAACTATGGCTACACCTTC
CDR3aa: CASSREQGSNYGYTF

d_gene: NA
v_gene: TRBV11-2
abundance: NA
j_gene: TRBJ1-2
CDR3nt: TGTGCCAGCAGCTTCGGGGATCTCTATGGCTACACCTTC
CDR3aa: CASSFGDLYGYTF

d_gene: TRBD1
v_gene: TRBV7-9
abundance: NA
j_gene: TRBJ2-2
CDR3nt: TGTGCCAGCAGATCGACAGGGCTACCCGGGGAGCTGTTTTTT
CDR3aa: CASRSTGLPGELFF

d_gene: TRBD2
v_gene: TRBV9
abundance: NA
j_gene: TRBJ2-1
CDR3nt: TGTGCCAGCAGCGCCGGTTTAGCGGGAGGCATGGATGAGCAGTTCTTC
CDR3aa: CASSAGLAGGMDEQFF

d_gene: NA
v_gene: TRBV28
abundance: NA
j_gene: TRBJ2-7
CDR3nt: TGTGCCAGCAACGACAAGATCTACGAGCAGTACTTC
CDR3aa: CASNDKIYEQYF

d_gene: NA
v_gene: TRBV12-5
abundance: NA
j_gene: TRBJ2-2
CDR3nt: TGTGCTAGTGGTTCGGGACAGAACACCGGGGAGCTGTTTTTT
CDR3aa: CASGSGQNTGELFF

d_gene: TRBD1
v_gene: TRBV4-1
abundance: once
j_gene: TRBJ1-5
CDR3nt: TGCGCCAGCAGCCAAGATCTTGGGGGATCTGGGACAGGGAATCAGCCCCAGCATTTT
CDR3aa: CASSQDLGGSGTGNQPQHF

d_gene: NA
v_gene: TRBV6-5
abundance: once
j_gene: TRBJ1-1
CDR3nt: TGTGCCAGCAGTCTCGGCACTGAAGCTTTCTTT
CDR3aa: CASSLGTEAFF

d_gene: NA
v_gene: TRBV28
abundance: NA
j_gene: TRBJ2-1
CDR3nt: TGTGCCAGCAGTGCAGGGGACAATGAGCAGTTCTTC
CDR3aa: CASSAGDNEQFF

d_gene: NA
v_gene: TRBV15
abundance: few
j_gene: TRBJ2-2
CDR3nt: TGTGCCACCAGCAGAGGCGGGATTAACACCGGGGAGCTGTTTTTT
CDR3aa: CATSRGGINTGELFF

d_gene: TRBD1
v_gene: TRBV24-1
abundance: NA
j_gene: TRBJ2-6
CDR3nt: TGTGCCACCAGTCGGGACAGGGGGGTGGGGGCCAACGTCCTGACTTTC
CDR3aa: CATSRDRGVGANVLTF

d_gene: NA
v_gene: TRBV19
abundance: NA
j_gene: TRBJ2-2
CDR3nt: TGTGCCAGTATCCCCCCCGGGCGGAGGTACACCGGGGAGCTGTTTTTT
CDR3aa: CASIPPGRRYTGELFF

d_gene: NA
v_gene: TRBV30
abundance: NA
j_gene: TRBJ1-1
CDR3nt: TGTGCCTGGAGTTGGGACATGAACACTGAAGCTTTCTTT
CDR3aa: CAWSWDMNTEAFF

d_gene: TRBD1
v_gene: TRBV5-4
abundance: NA
j_gene: TRBJ1-3
CDR3nt: TGTGCCAGCAGCACCGGGACAGGGCGCCTCTCTGGAAACACCATATATTTT
CDR3aa: CASSTGTGRLSGNTIYF

d_gene: NA
v_gene: TRBV15
abundance: NA
j_gene: TRBJ1-6
CDR3nt: TGTGCCACCAGCAGAGACCCCGGACAGTATTCACCCCTCCACTTT
CDR3aa: CATSRDPGQYSPLHF

d_gene: TRBD1
v_gene: TRBV6-4
abundance: NA
j_gene: TRBJ2-6
CDR3nt: TGTGCCAGCAGTACAGGGGGTCTATCTGGGGCCAACGTCCTGACTTTC
CDR3aa: CASSTGGLSGANVLTF

d_gene: NA
v_gene: TRBV5-1
abundance: NA
j_gene: TRBJ2-7
CDR3nt: TGCGCCAGCAGTGAACATGACGAGCAGTACTTC
CDR3aa: CASSEHDEQYF

d_gene: NA
v_gene: TRBV2
abundance: NA
j_gene: TRBJ2-7
CDR3nt: TGTGCCAGCAGTGAAAACTCAGGGGTGGGCGAGCAGTACTTC
CDR3aa: CASSENSGVGEQYF

d_gene: NA
v_gene: TRBV9
abundance: NA
j_gene: TRBJ2-7
CDR3nt: TGTGCCAGCAGCTATTCCGTAAACTCCTACGAGCAGTACTTC
CDR3aa: CASSYSVNSYEQYF

d_gene: TRBD2
v_gene: TRBV29-1
abundance: NA
j_gene: TRBJ2-2
CDR3nt: TGCAGCGTTGAAGACGCGGGAGTAGAAACCGGGGAGCTGTTTTTT
CDR3aa: CSVEDAGVETGELFF

d_gene: TRBD2
v_gene: TRBV7-2
abundance: NA
j_gene: TRBJ2-1
CDR3nt: TGTGCCAGCAGCTTCGGGACTAGCGGGAACAATGAGCAGTTCTTC
CDR3aa: CASSFGTSGNNEQFF

d_gene: NA
v_gene: TRBV4-1
abundance: NA
j_gene: TRBJ2-1
CDR3nt: TGCGCCAGCAGCCAAGGTTGGCTTGCCTCCTACAATGAGCAGTTCTTC
CDR3aa: CASSQGWLASYNEQFF

d_gene: TRBD1
v_gene: TRBV25-1
abundance: NA
j_gene: TRBJ1-2
CDR3nt: TGTGCCAGCAGTGGGGGGACAGGAACTAACTATGGCTACACCTTC
CDR3aa: CASSGGTGTNYGYTF

d_gene: NA
v_gene: TRBV5-1
abundance: NA
j_gene: TRBJ1-4
CDR3nt: TGCGCCAGCAGTGGCGAGGGAGAAAAACTGTTTTTT
CDR3aa: CASSGEGEKLFF